This T cell receptor beta chain was sequenced in a study of T-cell memory formation after mild COVID-19. This clonotype has a handful of counts. Its specificity is not known. Germline V gene data show CDR1 as SGHTA and CDR2 as FQGNSA. Between the trimmed V and J ends, which lost 5 bases and 5 bases, there was a span of 21 bases. The CDR3 has 16 amino acids. Study-wide findings and caveats: Researchers report contracting CD4+ clones mostly in CM and EM, with CD8+ clones in EMRA.

TCRdb re-called the 5' RACE reads through MiXCR, storing one row per CDR3 protein. Of around 500,000 distinct CDR3 sequences in the sample, 15% to 20% were seen once. The TCR originated in an adult woman who had mild COVID-19 (a few samples of this study predate the infection). Cell type and time point are not known. V gene TRBV7-2 combines with J gene TRBJ1-1, with D unresolved. Sequenced input: PBMCs or a T cell subset sorted from them (not recorded which). The CDR3 nucleotides are TGTGCCAGCAGCAGCCCCTTCTCGGGGAGGAGGACTGAAGCTTTCTTT. This encodes CASSSPFSGRRTEAFF.